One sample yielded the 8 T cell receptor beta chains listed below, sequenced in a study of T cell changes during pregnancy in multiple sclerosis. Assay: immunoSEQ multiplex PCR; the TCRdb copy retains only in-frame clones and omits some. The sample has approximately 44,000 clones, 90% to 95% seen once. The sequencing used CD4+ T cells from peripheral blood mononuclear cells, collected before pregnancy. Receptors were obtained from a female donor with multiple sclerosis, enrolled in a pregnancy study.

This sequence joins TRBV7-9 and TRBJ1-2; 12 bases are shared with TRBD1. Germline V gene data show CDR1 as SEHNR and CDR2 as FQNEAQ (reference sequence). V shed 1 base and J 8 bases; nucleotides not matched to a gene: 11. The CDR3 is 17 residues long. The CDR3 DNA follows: TGTGCCAGCAGCTTAGAAAGGGGGACAGGGGGCGCGGCGGGCTACACCTTC. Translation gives CASSLERGTGGAAGYTF.

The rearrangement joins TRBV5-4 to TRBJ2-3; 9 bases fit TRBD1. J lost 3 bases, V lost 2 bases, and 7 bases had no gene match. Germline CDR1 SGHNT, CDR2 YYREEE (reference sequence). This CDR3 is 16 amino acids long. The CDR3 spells CASSFPGQGITDTQYF. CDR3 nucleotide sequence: TGTGCCAGCAGCTTTCCAGGACAGGGGATAACAGATACGCAGTATTTT.

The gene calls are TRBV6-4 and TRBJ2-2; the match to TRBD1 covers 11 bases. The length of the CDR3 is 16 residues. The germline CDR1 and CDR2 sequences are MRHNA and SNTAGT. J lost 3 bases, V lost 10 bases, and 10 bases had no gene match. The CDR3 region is CATQKTGQGDTGELFF. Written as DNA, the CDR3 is TGTGCCACTCAAAAAACGGGACAGGGGGACACCGGGGAGCTGTTTTTT.

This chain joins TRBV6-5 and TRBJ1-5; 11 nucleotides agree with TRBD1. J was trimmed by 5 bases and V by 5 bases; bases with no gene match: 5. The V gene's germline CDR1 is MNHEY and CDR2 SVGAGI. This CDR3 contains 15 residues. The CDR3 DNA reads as TGTGCCAGCAGTAGCGGACAGGGGGCGCATCAGCCCCAGCATTTT. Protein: CASSSGQGAHQPQHF.

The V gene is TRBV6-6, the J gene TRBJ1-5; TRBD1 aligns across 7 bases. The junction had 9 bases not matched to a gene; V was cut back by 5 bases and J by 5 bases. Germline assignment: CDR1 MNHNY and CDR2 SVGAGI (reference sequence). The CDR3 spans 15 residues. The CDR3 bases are TGTGCCAGCAGTCGAGATCTCGACAGGGATCAGCCCCAGCATTTT. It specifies CASSRDLDRDQPQHF.

For the CDR3, the DNA is TGTGCCAGCTCCACCGATGGCGGAAAACTGTTTTTT. Translated: CASSTDGGKLFF. V gene TRBV18 combines with J gene TRBJ1-4; D ambiguous. CDR1 and CDR2 from the germline V gene are KGHSH and LQKENI. Trimming took 6 bases from V and 10 from J, leaving 12 bases between them. There are 12 residues in the CDR3.

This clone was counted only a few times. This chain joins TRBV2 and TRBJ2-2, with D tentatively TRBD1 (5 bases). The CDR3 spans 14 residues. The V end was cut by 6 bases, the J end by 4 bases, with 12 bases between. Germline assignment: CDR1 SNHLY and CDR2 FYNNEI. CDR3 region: CASSEQGITGELFF. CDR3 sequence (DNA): TGTGCCAGCAGCGAGCAGGGAATCACCGGGGAGCTGTTTTTT. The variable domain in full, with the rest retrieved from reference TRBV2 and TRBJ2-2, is EPEVTQTPSHQVTQMGQEVILRCVPISNHLYFYWYRQILGQKVEFLVSFYNNEISEKSEIFDDQFSVERPDGSNFTLKIRSTKLEDSAMYFCASSEQGITGELFFGEGSRLTVL.

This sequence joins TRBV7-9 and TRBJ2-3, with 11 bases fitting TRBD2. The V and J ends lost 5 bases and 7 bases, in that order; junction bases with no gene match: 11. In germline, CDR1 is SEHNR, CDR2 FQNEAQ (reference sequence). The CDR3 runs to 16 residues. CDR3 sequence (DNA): TGTGCCAGCAGCCTAGGGGCTAGCGGGGGGCCCCATACGCAGTATTTT. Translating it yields CASSLGASGGPHTQYF.